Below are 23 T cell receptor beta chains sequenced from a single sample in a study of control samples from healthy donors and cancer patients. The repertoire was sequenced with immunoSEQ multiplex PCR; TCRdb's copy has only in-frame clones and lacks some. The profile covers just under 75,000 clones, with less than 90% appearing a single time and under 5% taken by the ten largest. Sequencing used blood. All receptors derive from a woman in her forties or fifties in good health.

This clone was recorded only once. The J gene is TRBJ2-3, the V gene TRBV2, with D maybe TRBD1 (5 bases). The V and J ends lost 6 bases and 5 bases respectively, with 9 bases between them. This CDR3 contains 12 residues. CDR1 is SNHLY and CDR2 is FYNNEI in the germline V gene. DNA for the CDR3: TGTGCCAGCAGAGACAGCTTAGATACGCAGTATTTT. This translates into CASRDSLDTQYF.

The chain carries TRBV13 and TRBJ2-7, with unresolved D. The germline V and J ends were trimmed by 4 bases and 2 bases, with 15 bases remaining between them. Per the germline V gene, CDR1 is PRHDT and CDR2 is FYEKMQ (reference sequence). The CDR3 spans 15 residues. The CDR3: CASSSAWVDPYEQYF. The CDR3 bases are TGTGCCAGCAGCTCGGCGTGGGTCGACCCCTACGAGCAGTACTTC.

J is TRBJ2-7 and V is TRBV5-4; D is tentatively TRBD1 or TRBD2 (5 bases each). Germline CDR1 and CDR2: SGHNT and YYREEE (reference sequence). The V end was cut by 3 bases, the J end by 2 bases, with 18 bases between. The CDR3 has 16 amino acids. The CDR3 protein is CASSWGPDRGPYEQYF. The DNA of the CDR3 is TGTGCCAGCAGCTGGGGACCAGATAGGGGCCCCTACGAGCAGTACTTC.

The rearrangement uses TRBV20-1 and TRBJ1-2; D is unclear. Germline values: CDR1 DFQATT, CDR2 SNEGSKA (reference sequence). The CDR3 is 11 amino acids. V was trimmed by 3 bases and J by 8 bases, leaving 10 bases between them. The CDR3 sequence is CSASFGGGYTF. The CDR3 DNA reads TGCAGTGCTAGCTTCGGAGGCGGCTACACCTTC.

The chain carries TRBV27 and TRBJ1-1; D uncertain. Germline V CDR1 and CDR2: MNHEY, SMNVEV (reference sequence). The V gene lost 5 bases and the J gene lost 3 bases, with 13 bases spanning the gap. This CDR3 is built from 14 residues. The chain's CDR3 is CASSAIARDTEAFF. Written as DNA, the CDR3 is TGTGCCAGCAGTGCAATTGCAAGGGACACTGAAGCTTTCTTT.

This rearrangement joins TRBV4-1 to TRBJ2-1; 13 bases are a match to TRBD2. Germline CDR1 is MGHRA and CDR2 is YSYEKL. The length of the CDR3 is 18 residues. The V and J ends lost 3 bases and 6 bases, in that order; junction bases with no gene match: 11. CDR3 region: CASSHKGTGTSGTNEQFF. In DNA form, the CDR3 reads TGCGCCAGCAGCCATAAAGGAACCGGGACTAGCGGGACCAATGAGCAGTTCTTC.

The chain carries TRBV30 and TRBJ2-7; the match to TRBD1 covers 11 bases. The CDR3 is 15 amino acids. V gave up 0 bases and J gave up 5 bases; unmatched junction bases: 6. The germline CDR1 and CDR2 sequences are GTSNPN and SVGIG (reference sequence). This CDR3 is CAWSVWTGGRDEQYF. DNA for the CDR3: TGTGCCTGGAGTGTGTGGACAGGGGGCCGCGACGAGCAGTACTTC.

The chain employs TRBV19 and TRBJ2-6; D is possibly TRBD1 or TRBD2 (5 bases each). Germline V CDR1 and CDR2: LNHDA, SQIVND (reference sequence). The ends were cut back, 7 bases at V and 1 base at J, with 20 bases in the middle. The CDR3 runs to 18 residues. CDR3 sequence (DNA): TGTGCCAGTAAAAGTCCTCGCGGAGAGGGGTCTGGGGCCAACGTCCTGACTTTC. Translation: CASKSPRGEGSGANVLTF.

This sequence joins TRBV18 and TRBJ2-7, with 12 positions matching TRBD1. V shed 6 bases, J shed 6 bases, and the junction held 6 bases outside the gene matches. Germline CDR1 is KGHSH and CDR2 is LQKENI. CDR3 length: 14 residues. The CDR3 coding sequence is TGTGCCAGCTCCATAGGGACAGGGGGCGTCGAGCAGTACTTC. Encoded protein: CASSIGTGGVEQYF. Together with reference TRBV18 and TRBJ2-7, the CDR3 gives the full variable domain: NAGVMQNPRHLVRRRGQEARLRCSPMKGHSHVYWYRQLPEEGLKFMVYLQKENIIDESGMPKERFSAEFPKEGPSILRIQQVVRGDSAAYFCASSIGTGGVEQYFGPGTRLTVT.

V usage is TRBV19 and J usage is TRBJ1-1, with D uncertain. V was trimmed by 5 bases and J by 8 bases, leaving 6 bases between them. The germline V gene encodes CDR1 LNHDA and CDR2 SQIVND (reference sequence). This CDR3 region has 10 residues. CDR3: CASSRLEAFF. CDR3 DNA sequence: TGTGCCAGTAGTCGTTTGGAAGCTTTCTTT.

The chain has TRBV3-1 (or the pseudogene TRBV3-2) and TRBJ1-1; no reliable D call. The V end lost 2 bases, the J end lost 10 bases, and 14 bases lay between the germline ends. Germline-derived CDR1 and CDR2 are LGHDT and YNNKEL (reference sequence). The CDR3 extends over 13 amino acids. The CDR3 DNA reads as TGTGCCAGCAGCCAACCAGGAGGCCGCGGAGCTTTCTTT. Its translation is CASSQPGGRGAFF.

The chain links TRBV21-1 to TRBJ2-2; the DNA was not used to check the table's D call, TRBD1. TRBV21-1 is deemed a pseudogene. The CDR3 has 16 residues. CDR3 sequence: CASSWGQGLNTGELFF. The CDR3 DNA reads TGTGCCAGCAGTTGGGGACAGGGACTGAACACCGGGGAGCTGTTTTTT.

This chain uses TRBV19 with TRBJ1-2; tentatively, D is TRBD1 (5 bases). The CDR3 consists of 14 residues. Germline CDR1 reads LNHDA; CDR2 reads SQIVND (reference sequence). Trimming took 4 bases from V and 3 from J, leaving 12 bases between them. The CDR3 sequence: CASSTYGADYGYTF. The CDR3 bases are TGTGCCAGTAGTACCTATGGGGCGGACTATGGCTACACCTTC. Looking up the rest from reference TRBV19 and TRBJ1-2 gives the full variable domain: DGGITQSPKYLFRKEGQNVTLSCEQNLNHDAMYWYRQDPGQGLRLIYYSQIVNDFQKGDIAEGYSVSREKKESFPLTVTSAQKNPTAFYLCASSTYGADYGYTFGSGTRLTVV.

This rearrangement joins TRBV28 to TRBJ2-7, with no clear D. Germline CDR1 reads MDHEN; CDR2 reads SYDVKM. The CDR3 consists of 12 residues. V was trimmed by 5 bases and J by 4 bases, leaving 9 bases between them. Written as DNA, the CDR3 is TGTGCCAGCAGTGAAAGGTCGTACGAGCAGTACTTC. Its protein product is CASSERSYEQYF.

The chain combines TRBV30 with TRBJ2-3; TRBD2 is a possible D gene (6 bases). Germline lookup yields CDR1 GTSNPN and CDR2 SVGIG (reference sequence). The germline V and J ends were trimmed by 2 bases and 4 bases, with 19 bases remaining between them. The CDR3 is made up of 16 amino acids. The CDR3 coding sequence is TGTGCCTGGAGTTCCCTCCTAGCGCCCTTCGCAGATACGCAGTATTTT. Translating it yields CAWSSLLAPFADTQYF.

The chain's CDR3 is CAISDTTGNQPQHF. CDR3 nucleotide sequence: TGTGCCATCAGTGACACTACAGGGAATCAGCCCCAGCATTTT. J is TRBJ1-5 and V is TRBV10-3; perhaps TRBD1 as D (6 bases). The CDR3 contains 14 residues. Trimming took off 3 bases at V and 4 bases at J, with 10 bases between the two ends. The V gene's germline CDR1 is ENHRY and CDR2 SYGVKD.

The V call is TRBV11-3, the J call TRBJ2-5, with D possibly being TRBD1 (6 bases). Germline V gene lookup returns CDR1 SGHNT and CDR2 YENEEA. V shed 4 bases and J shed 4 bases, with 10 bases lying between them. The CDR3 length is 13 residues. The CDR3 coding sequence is TGTGCCAGCAGCTCCCGAGGGGGAGAGACCCAGTACTTC. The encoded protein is CASSSRGGETQYF. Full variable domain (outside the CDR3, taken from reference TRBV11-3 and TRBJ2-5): EAGVVQSPRYKIIEKKQPVAFWCNPISGHNTLYWYLQNLGQGPELLIRYENEEAVDDSQLPKDRFSAERLKGVDSTLKIQPAELGDSAVYLCASSSRGGETQYFGPGTRLLVL.

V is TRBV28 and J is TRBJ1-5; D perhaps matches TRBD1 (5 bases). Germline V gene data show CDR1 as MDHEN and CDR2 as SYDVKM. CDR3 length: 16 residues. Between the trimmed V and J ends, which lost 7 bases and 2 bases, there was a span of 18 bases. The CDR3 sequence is CASNPAGGFGNQPQHF. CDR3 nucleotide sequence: TGTGCCAGCAACCCGGCGGGGGGTTTTGGCAATCAGCCCCAGCATTTT.

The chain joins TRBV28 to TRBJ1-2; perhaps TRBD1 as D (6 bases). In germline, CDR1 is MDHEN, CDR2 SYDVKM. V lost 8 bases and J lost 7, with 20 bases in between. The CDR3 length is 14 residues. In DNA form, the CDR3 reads TGTGCCAGCCGAGGGGGTTCCTTCTATCGTGGCTACACCTTC. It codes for CASRGGSFYRGYTF.

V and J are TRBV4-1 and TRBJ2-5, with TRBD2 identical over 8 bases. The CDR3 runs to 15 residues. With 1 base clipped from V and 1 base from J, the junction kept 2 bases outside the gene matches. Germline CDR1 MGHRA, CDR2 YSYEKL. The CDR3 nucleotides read TGCGCCAGCAGCCAAGGTAGCGGGGTCCAAGAGACCCAGTACTTC. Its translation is CASSQGSGVQETQYF.

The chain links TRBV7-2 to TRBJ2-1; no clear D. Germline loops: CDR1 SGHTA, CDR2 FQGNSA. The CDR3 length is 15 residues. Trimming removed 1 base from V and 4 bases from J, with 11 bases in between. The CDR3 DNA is TGTGCCAGCAGCTTAGACAGCGCGCTATACAATGAGCAGTTCTTC. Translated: CASSLDSALYNEQFF.

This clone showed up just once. CDR3 sequence: CATSSATQGPGANEKLFF. The DNA of the CDR3 is TGTGCCACCAGCAGTGCCACCCAGGGGCCGGGGGCTAATGAAAAACTGTTTTTT. This chain links TRBV15 with TRBJ1-4, with D perhaps TRBD1 (6 bases). The V gene's germline CDR1 is LNHNV and CDR2 YYDKDF (reference sequence). This CDR3 has 18 amino acids. With 3 bases removed from V and 3 bases from J, the gap between germline ends came to 20 bases. The full variable domain, rest sourced from reference TRBV15 and TRBJ1-4, is DAMVIQNPRYQVTQFGKPVTLSCSQTLNHNVMYWYQQKSSQAPKLLFHYYDKDFNNEADTPDNFQSRRPNTSFCFLDIRSPGLGDTAMYLCATSSATQGPGANEKLFFGSGTQLSVL.

CDR3 sequence: CASSQEGEGPSEQYF. The DNA of the CDR3 is TGTGCCAGCAGCCAAGAAGGGGAGGGCCCTTCCGAGCAGTACTTC. The chain uses TRBV4-2 and TRBJ2-7; 7 nucleotides match TRBD2. The germline CDR1 and CDR2 sequences are LGHNA and YNFKEQ. Trimming at V came to 0 bases and at J to 6 bases, leaving 8 bases not matched to a gene. There are 15 residues in the CDR3.